The 9 T cell receptor beta chains below all came from one sample that was sequenced in a study of T cell repertoires in cytomegalovirus infection. The antigens for these receptors are not known. TCRdb used MiXCR to reprocess the reads, holding one entry per CDR3 protein. The sample records about 570,000 distinct CDR3 sequences, 40% being singletons. Sequenced material: cultured PBMCs, taken from culture after CMV antigen stimulation. Every receptor here comes from a human donor in good health (CMV status not recorded). Some clones in this sample may be carry-over from other donors' samples.

This clonotype was seen a few times. This chain joins TRBV7-2 and TRBJ2-2, with unresolved D. Germline V gene lookup returns CDR1 SGHTA and CDR2 FQGNSA. There are 15 residues in the CDR3. Trimming removed 3 bases from V and 0 bases from J, with 8 bases in between. The DNA of the CDR3 is TGTGCCAGCAGCTTTCAGGCGGCGAACACCGGGGAGCTGTTTTTT. The encoded protein is CASSFQAANTGELFF. The entire variable domain, with the rest obtained from reference TRBV7-2 and TRBJ2-2, is as follows: GAGVSQSPSNKVTEKGKDVELRCDPISGHTALYWYRQSLGQGLEFLIYFQGNSAPDKSGLPSDRFSAERTGGSVSTLTIQRTQQEDSAVYLCASSFQAANTGELFFGEGSRLTVL.

In this sample, this clonotype turned up many times. The chain has TRBV6-1 and TRBJ2-7; the match to TRBD2 covers 7 bases. Germline V gives CDR1 MNHNS, CDR2 SASEGT. The CDR3 has 14 residues. With 6 bases clipped from V and 1 base from J, the junction kept 6 bases outside the gene matches. CDR3 in amino acids: CASSVGGSSYEQYF. CDR3 sequence (DNA): TGTGCCAGCAGCGTGGGGGGGAGTTCCTACGAGCAGTACTTC.

The chain joins TRBV12-3 or TRBV12-4 to TRBJ1-6, with TRBD1 identical over 7 bases. The CDR3 runs to 14 residues. Trimming took 5 bases from V and 7 from J; bases not matched to a gene: 5. CDR3 DNA sequence: TGTGCCAGCAGTATCGGGACAGCCAATTCACCCCTCCACTTT. It is translated as CASSIGTANSPLHF.

V and J are TRBV7-9 and TRBJ2-3; 8 positions match TRBD1. The CDR3 is made up of 14 amino acids. Germline CDR1 and CDR2: SEHNR and FQNEAQ (reference sequence). J lost 5 bases, V lost 5 bases, and 6 bases had no gene match. CDR3 sequence (DNA): TGTGCCAGCAGCCCTTCCGGGACAGGAGATACGCAGTATTTT. Protein: CASSPSGTGDTQYF.

The chain is built from TRBV5-1 and TRBJ2-6; D tentatively fits TRBD1 or TRBD2 (6 bases each). This CDR3 is built from 16 residues. Trimming stripped 0 bases from V and 3 bases from J, with 10 bases between. Germline V gives CDR1 SGHRS, CDR2 YFSETQ. CDR3 loop: CASSLGGGLGANVLTF. The CDR3 DNA reads as TGCGCCAGCAGCTTGGGTGGGGGGCTTGGGGCCAACGTCCTGACTTTC.

This clonotype was counted ten times or more. The genes are TRBV7-2 and TRBJ2-3; the D gene is possibly TRBD1 (6 bases). Germline V gives CDR1 SGHTA, CDR2 FQGNSA. The germline V and J ends were trimmed by 4 bases and 0 bases, with 8 bases remaining between them. The CDR3 totals 14 residues. The CDR3 reads CASSYGQSTDTQYF. CDR3 sequence (DNA): TGTGCCAGCAGCTACGGACAGAGCACAGATACGCAGTATTTT.

The chain couples TRBV7-6 to TRBJ1-6; D is undetermined. V lost 3 bases and J lost 4, with 10 bases in between. CDR3 length equals 15 residues. Germline CDR1 reads SGHVS; CDR2 reads FNYEAQ. CDR3 in amino acids: CASSLEKPYNSPLHF. The CDR3 DNA follows: TGTGCCAGCAGCTTGGAGAAGCCTTATAATTCACCCCTCCACTTT.

The rearrangement joins TRBV6-2 or TRBV6-3 to TRBJ1-6; a weak D match, TRBD1 (5 bases). There are 15 residues in the CDR3. The germline CDR1 and CDR2 sequences are MNHEY and SVGEGT. V shed 4 bases and J shed 10 bases, with 17 bases lying between them. The CDR3 loop reads CASSSPGQGYSPLHF. CDR3 sequence (DNA): TGTGCCAGCAGTTCACCTGGGCAGGGATACTCACCCCTCCACTTT.

The chain employs TRBV7-2 and TRBJ1-6; D perhaps matches TRBD1 (6 bases). Deletions cut 5 bases from V and 0 bases from J, with 14 bases between. CDR1 is SGHTA, CDR2 FQGNSA, per germline. CDR3 length: 17 amino acids. The DNA for the CDR3 is TGTGCCAGCAGCCGTCCCTTAGGGGGCTCCTATAATTCACCCCTCCACTTT. Its protein product is CASSRPLGGSYNSPLHF.